Shown below are 30 T cell receptor beta chains from a single sample sequenced in a study of T cells of healthy individuals. Using its own MiXCR run on the 5' RACE reads, TCRdb lists one record per CDR3 protein. There are fewer than 75,000 distinct CDR3 sequences in the sample; 15% to 20% occur only once, and about 4.4% lies in the top ten. The receptors come from a human donor in good health.

Note on this clonotype: One base away lies a much larger clone, so this may be a sequencing read error. This chain joins TRBV3-1 and TRBJ2-7; 9 positions agree with TRBD2. Germline V gene data show CDR1 as LGHDT and CDR2 as YNNKEL (reference sequence). The CDR3 contains 16 residues. V trimming: 1 base; J trimming: 4 bases; junction bases outside the gene matches: 8. CDR3 bases: TGTGCCAGCAGCCAAGGACTAGCGGTGGCCTCGTACGAGCAGTACTTC. It specifies CASSQGLAVASYEQYF.

This clonotype was counted between two and nine times. The CDR3 reads CASSARQSTDTQYF. The CDR3 nucleotides read TGTGCCAGCAGTGCGAGACAAAGCACAGATACGCAGTATTTT. V gene TRBV2 combines with J gene TRBJ2-3; D not certain. In germline, CDR1 is SNHLY, CDR2 FYNNEI. Trimming stripped 4 bases from V and 0 bases from J, with 8 bases between. The CDR3 has 14 residues.

This clonotype was detected a few times. The genes are TRBV4-1 and TRBJ2-7, with D tentatively TRBD1 (5 bases). The germline V gene encodes CDR1 MGHRA and CDR2 YSYEKL. The CDR3 totals 14 residues. Trimming removed 3 bases at V and 2 bases at J, with 11 bases between. CDR3 sequence reads: CASSQKQDTYEQYF. The CDR3 DNA follows: TGCGCCAGCAGCCAGAAGCAGGACACCTACGAGCAGTACTTC.

CDR3 region: CASSSEGRDTQYF. DNA for the CDR3: TGTGCCAGCAGTTCCGAGGGTCGCGATACGCAGTATTTT. The chain uses TRBV6-2 or TRBV6-3 and TRBJ2-3; perhaps TRBD2 as D (5 bases). This CDR3 is built from 13 residues. The germline V and J ends were trimmed by 4 bases and 6 bases, with 11 bases remaining between them. Germline V CDR1 and CDR2: MNHEY, SVGEGT.

This clonotype was recorded at least ten times. The rearrangement links TRBV12-3 or TRBV12-4 to TRBJ1-5; D is unresolved. The CDR3 runs 13 residues. Between the trimmed V and J ends, which lost 1 base and 6 bases, there was a span of 7 bases. The CDR3 here is CASSLGVAQPQHF. The CDR3, as DNA: TGTGCCAGCAGTTTAGGAGTTGCTCAGCCCCAGCATTTT.

This clonotype was recorded many times. The rearrangement links TRBV6-2 or TRBV6-3 to TRBJ1-1; possible D gene TRBD1, 5 bases. CDR1 is MNHEY and CDR2 is SVGEGT in the germline V gene. Trimming removed 3 bases at V and 6 bases at J, with 11 bases between. CDR3 length: 13 amino acids. The CDR3 protein is CASSYRRGAEAFF. CDR3 DNA: TGTGCCAGCAGTTATAGGAGAGGGGCTGAAGCTTTCTTT.

This clonotype showed up just a few times. The chain has TRBV28 and TRBJ1-3; TRBD1 agrees at 8 bases. The V gene's germline CDR1 is MDHEN and CDR2 SYDVKM. The CDR3 extends over 14 amino acids. The junction had 6 bases not matched to a gene; V was cut back by 5 bases and J by 6 bases. The CDR3 reads CASSAGGAKNTIYF. CDR3 in DNA: TGTGCCAGCAGTGCAGGGGGCGCGAAAAACACCATATATTTT.

This clonotype was seen a few times. The chain has TRBV5-1 and TRBJ2-2; possible D gene TRBD1, 6 bases. V lost 0 bases, J lost 4 bases, and 16 bases lay in between. The CDR3 is 17 amino acids. Germline V lookup: CDR1 SGHRS, CDR2 YFSETQ. The CDR3 DNA reads TGCGCCAGCAGCTTGGTTCCAACAGGACAGCGCACCGGGGAGCTGTTTTTT. Translated, it gives CASSLVPTGQRTGELFF.

This clonotype came up a few times. This chain joins TRBV5-4 and TRBJ2-1, with TRBD1 matching 8 bases. J was trimmed by 6 bases and V by 0 bases; bases with no gene match: 2. CDR1 and CDR2 (germline): SGHNT, YYREEE (reference sequence). The CDR3 has 14 residues. CDR3 bases: TGTGCCAGCAGCTTGGGGCAGGGGGCCAATGAGCAGTTCTTC. As protein: CASSLGQGANEQFF.

The chain employs TRBV29-1 and TRBJ2-7; TRBD1 agrees at 9 bases. Germline V CDR1 and CDR2: SQVTM, ANQGSEA. The CDR3 covers 15 residues. J was trimmed by 5 bases and V by 2 bases; bases with no gene match: 10. This chain's CDR3 is CSVERWGQGTHEQYF. CDR3 coding DNA: TGCAGCGTTGAAAGGTGGGGACAGGGTACCCACGAGCAGTACTTC.

This clonotype was picked up many times. The chain combines TRBV7-2 with TRBJ2-3, with TRBD1 matching 8 bases. Germline V gene lookup returns CDR1 SGHTA and CDR2 FQGNSA. V was pared by 5 bases and J by 4 bases, with 11 bases of the junction left unmatched. CDR3 length: 16 residues. CDR3 bases: TGTGCCAGCAGCCCCCGGACAGGGAGAGGAGCAGATACGCAGTATTTT. It encodes CASSPRTGRGADTQYF.

This clonotype occurred a few times. This sequence joins TRBV9 and TRBJ1-1; D is uncertain. Germline V gene sequence: CDR1 SGDLS, CDR2 YYNGEE. This CDR3 contains 14 residues. Trimming stripped 0 bases from V and 2 bases from J, with 8 bases between. In DNA, the CDR3 is TGTGCCAGCAGCGTAGGTCTTGGAAACACTGAAGCTTTCTTT. As protein: CASSVGLGNTEAFF.

Worth noting for this clonotype: Just one base apart from a much larger clone, this may be a read error. The V call is TRBV6-2 or TRBV6-3, the J call TRBJ2-1; possibly TRBD1 for D (5 bases). CDR1 is MNHEY, CDR2 SVGEGT, per germline. CDR3 length: 16 residues. Deletions cut 4 bases from V and 2 bases from J, with 15 bases between. The CDR3 is CASSFSVPGTYNEQFF. The CDR3, as DNA: TGTGCCAGCAGTTTCTCGGTACCAGGGACCTACAATGAGCAGTTCTTC.

This clonotype appeared many times. The CDR3 region has the DNA TGTGCCAGCAGCTTAGATCCAATTGGGGATACGCAGTATTTT. Translation: CASSLDPIGDTQYF. This rearrangement joins TRBV11-2 to TRBJ2-3, with D hard to call. V shed 0 bases and J shed 6 bases, with 10 bases lying between them. This CDR3 has 14 residues. CDR1 SGHAT and CDR2 FQNNGV come from the germline V gene.

In its sample, this clonotype was seen many times. This sequence joins TRBV6-6 and TRBJ2-1; TRBD2 aligns across 8 bases. Germline CDR1 and CDR2: MNHNY and SVGAGI (reference sequence). The CDR3 is 15 residues long. V was clipped by 6 bases and J by 3 bases; unmatched bases: 7. In DNA, the CDR3 is TGTGCCAGCAGCCCGTACGGGGGGGTCTACAATGAGCAGTTCTTC. Residues: CASSPYGGVYNEQFF.

This clonotype occurred a few times. This chain connects TRBV10-3 to TRBJ1-1; unclear D gene. With 5 bases removed from V and 5 bases from J, the gap between germline ends came to 9 bases. Germline V CDR1 and CDR2: ENHRY, SYGVKD. CDR3 length: 12 amino acids. In DNA form, the CDR3 reads TGTGCCATCAGTTCGGCCGGGACTGAAGCTTTCTTT. It is translated as CAISSAGTEAFF.

V is TRBV7-2 and J is TRBJ2-1; 8 bases are a match to TRBD2. The CDR3 has 17 amino acids. Germline V gene lookup returns CDR1 SGHTA and CDR2 FQGNSA. Unmatched junction bases numbered 14, after V lost 2 bases and J lost 8 bases. DNA for the CDR3: TGTGCCAGCAGCTTAAAATATGGGAGGGCGGGGGGAGATGAGCAGTTCTTC. It is translated as CASSLKYGRAGGDEQFF.

This clonotype came up a few times. V is TRBV2 and J is TRBJ1-2, with 8 positions matching TRBD1. The J segment lost 0 bases and the V segment lost 4 bases, leaving 19 bases of the junction unmatched. CDR3 length: 20 residues. The germline V gene encodes CDR1 SNHLY and CDR2 FYNNEI. CDR3 amino acids: CASSVYELIGTGYSNYGYTF. For the CDR3, the DNA is TGTGCCAGCAGTGTGTACGAGCTCATAGGGACAGGCTACTCTAACTATGGCTACACCTTC. The full variable domain, completed using reference TRBV2 and TRBJ1-2, is EPEVTQTPSHQVTQMGQEVILRCVPISNHLYFYWYRQILGQKVEFLVSFYNNEISEKSEIFDDQFSVERPDGSNFTLKIRSTKLEDSAMYFCASSVYELIGTGYSNYGYTFGSGTRLTVV.

The chain joins TRBV5-1 to TRBJ1-1; D not certain. V lost 0 bases to trimming and J lost 0 bases, with 15 bases between them. The CDR3 spans 17 residues. From germline, CDR1 is SGHRS and CDR2 YFSETQ. The CDR3 bases are TGCGCCAGCAGCTTGGTGCCCCCTTCGGCAATGAACACTGAAGCTTTCTTT. It translates to CASSLVPPSAMNTEAFF. The variable domain in full, with the rest retrieved from reference TRBV5-1 and TRBJ1-1, is KAGVTQTPRYLIKTRGQQVTLSCSPISGHRSVSWYQQTPGQGLQFLFEYFSETQRNKGNFPGRFSGRQFSNSRSEMNVSTLELGDSALYLCASSLVPPSAMNTEAFFGQGTRLTVV.

The chain employs TRBV6-5 and TRBJ2-3; the match to TRBD2 covers 7 bases. Germline-derived CDR1 and CDR2 are MNHEY and SVGAGI. Unmatched junction bases numbered 2, after V lost 7 bases and J lost 1 base. This CDR3 is built from 13 residues. Here the CDR3 DNA reads TGTGCCAGCACTCTAGCGGGCACAGATACGCAGTATTTT. Translated, it gives CASTLAGTDTQYF.

The V gene is TRBV10-3, the J gene TRBJ2-1, with D possibly matching TRBD1 (6 bases). The CDR3 has 14 amino acids. CDR1 is ENHRY, CDR2 SYGVKD, per germline. V gave up 6 bases and J gave up 7 bases, with 16 bases separating them. As DNA, the CDR3 is TGTGCCATCAGCCAAAGACAGGAATCTAATGAGCAGTTCTTC. Its protein is CAISQRQESNEQFF.

The chain has TRBV20-1 and TRBJ1-2; TRBD1 agrees at 7 bases. V was clipped by 6 bases and J by 1 base; unmatched bases: 14. There are 16 residues in the CDR3. Germline values: CDR1 DFQATT, CDR2 SNEGSKA (reference sequence). CDR3 protein: CSAGNRGARFNYGYTF. The CDR3 DNA sequence: TGCAGTGCGGGGAACAGGGGAGCAAGGTTTAACTATGGCTACACCTTC.

This clonotype has a count of ten or more. The chain joins TRBV3-1 to TRBJ1-1; unclear D gene. The germline V and J ends were trimmed by 1 base and 0 bases, with 9 bases remaining between them. Germline CDR1 LGHDT, CDR2 YNNKEL (reference sequence). CDR3 size: 15 residues. The CDR3 protein is CASSQGAGLNTEAFF. The CDR3 region has the DNA TGTGCCAGCAGCCAAGGTGCGGGTTTGAACACTGAAGCTTTCTTT.

This clonotype was counted between two and nine times. The chain combines TRBV5-1 with TRBJ2-2; D is possibly TRBD1 (6 bases). CDR3 size: 14 residues. Germline V gene data show CDR1 as SGHRS and CDR2 as YFSETQ. Trimming cost V 4 bases and J 6 bases, with 13 bases left between them. This chain's CDR3 is CASSQSYRAGELFF. Here the CDR3 DNA reads TGCGCCAGCAGCCAATCCTACAGGGCCGGGGAGCTGTTTTTT.

This clonotype was observed a handful of times. The chain recombines TRBV7-9 with TRBJ2-2; TRBD1 is a possible D gene (6 bases). Trimming took 5 bases from V and 1 from J, leaving 11 bases between them. The germline CDR1 and CDR2 sequences are SEHNR and FQNEAQ (reference sequence). The CDR3 sequence is 15 residues long. The CDR3 DNA reads as TGTGCCAGCAGCAAATTACAGGGGAACACCGGGGAGCTGTTTTTT. It specifies CASSKLQGNTGELFF.

This clonotype came up a few times. The chain links TRBV20-1 to TRBJ1-5, with D unclear. The germline V and J ends were trimmed by 3 bases and 4 bases, with 13 bases remaining between them. The CDR3 is made up of 14 amino acids. CDR1 and CDR2 (germline): DFQATT, SNEGSKA (reference sequence). This CDR3 reads CSASSGRSNQPQHF. The CDR3 nucleotides read TGCAGTGCTAGTTCCGGCAGGAGTAATCAGCCCCAGCATTTT.

This clonotype turned up a few times. This chain uses TRBV2 with TRBJ2-3; the D is unclear. This CDR3 is built from 13 residues. The V end lost 4 bases, the J end lost 2 bases, and 7 bases lay between the germline ends. From germline, CDR1 is SNHLY and CDR2 FYNNEI. The CDR3 here is CASSGRTTDTQYF. In nucleotides, the CDR3 is TGTGCCAGCAGTGGACGGACCACAGATACGCAGTATTTT. The entire variable domain, with the rest obtained from reference TRBV2 and TRBJ2-3, is as follows: EPEVTQTPSHQVTQMGQEVILRCVPISNHLYFYWYRQILGQKVEFLVSFYNNEISEKSEIFDDQFSVERPDGSNFTLKIRSTKLEDSAMYFCASSGRTTDTQYFGPGTRLTVL.

There are many counts of this clonotype. The CDR3 sequence is CSGQGRMDSNQPQHF. CDR3 DNA: TGCAGTGGGCAGGGGCGGATGGATAGCAATCAGCCCCAGCATTTT. This chain uses TRBV20-1 with TRBJ1-5; the D gene is possibly TRBD1 (6 bases). The V gene lost 7 bases and the J gene lost 0 bases, with 16 bases spanning the gap. The CDR3 consists of 15 residues. Looked up from germline, CDR1 is DFQATT and CDR2 is SNEGSKA (reference sequence).

This clonotype was picked up a small number of times. This chain uses TRBV5-1 with TRBJ2-5; a possible D gene is TRBD1 (6 bases). V lost 0 bases to trimming and J lost 5 bases, with 8 bases between them. Per the germline V gene, CDR1 is SGHRS and CDR2 is YFSETQ. The CDR3 contains 13 residues. This CDR3 reads CASSLDRAETQYF. The DNA of the CDR3 is TGCGCCAGCAGCTTGGACAGGGCGGAGACCCAGTACTTC.

This clonotype is medium-sized. This chain connects TRBV7-3 to TRBJ2-1; 11 bases are a match to TRBD2. With V trimmed by 5 bases and J by 8 bases, 11 bases remained unmatched. Germline values: CDR1 SGHTA, CDR2 FQGTGA. CDR3 size: 16 residues. In nucleotides, the CDR3 is TGTGCCAGCAGCAGAATACTAGCGGGAGATCGAGATGAGCAGTTCTTC. Its protein is CASSRILAGDRDEQFF.